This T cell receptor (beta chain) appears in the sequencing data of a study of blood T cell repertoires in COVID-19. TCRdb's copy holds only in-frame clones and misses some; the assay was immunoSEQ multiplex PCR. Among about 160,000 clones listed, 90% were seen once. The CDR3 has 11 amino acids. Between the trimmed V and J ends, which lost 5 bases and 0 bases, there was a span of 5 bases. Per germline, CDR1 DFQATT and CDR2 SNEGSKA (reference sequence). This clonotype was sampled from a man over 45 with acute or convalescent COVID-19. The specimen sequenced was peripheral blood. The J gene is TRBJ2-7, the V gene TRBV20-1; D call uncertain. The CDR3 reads CSAPNSYEQYF. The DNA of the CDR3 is TGCAGTGCTCCTAACTCCTACGAGCAGTACTTC.